The subject of this entry is one TCR beta chain. Its antigen remains unknown. This sample was taken from a study of CD8+CD57+ T cells in acquired aplastic anemia. Overall study context: CD4+ reads averaged about 10 million in healthy donors. Broader study findings: Patients showed no significant difference from controls in CD8+ Simpson's diversity.

CDR1 DFQATT and CDR2 SNEGSKA come from the germline V gene (reference sequence). V trimming: 5 bases; J trimming: 2 bases; junction bases outside the gene matches: 4. This CDR3 has 13 residues. TCR beta VDJ and CDR3 were profiled, and genomic DNA was the template. TCRdb reanalysed the reads using MiXCR and keeps one entry per CDR3 protein. Of approximately 380,000 distinct CDR3 sequences in the sample, around 68% were seen once. The rearrangement links TRBV20-1 to TRBJ2-5; 8 bases are shared with TRBD1. The sample was sorted CD4+, CD8+, or CD8+CD57+ T cells (not recorded which) from PBMCs. The sequence was collected from a human donor in good health, serving as a control. CDR3 in DNA: TGCAGTGCTCCGACAGGGGAGCAAGAGACCCAGTACTTC. Residues: CSAPTGEQETQYF.